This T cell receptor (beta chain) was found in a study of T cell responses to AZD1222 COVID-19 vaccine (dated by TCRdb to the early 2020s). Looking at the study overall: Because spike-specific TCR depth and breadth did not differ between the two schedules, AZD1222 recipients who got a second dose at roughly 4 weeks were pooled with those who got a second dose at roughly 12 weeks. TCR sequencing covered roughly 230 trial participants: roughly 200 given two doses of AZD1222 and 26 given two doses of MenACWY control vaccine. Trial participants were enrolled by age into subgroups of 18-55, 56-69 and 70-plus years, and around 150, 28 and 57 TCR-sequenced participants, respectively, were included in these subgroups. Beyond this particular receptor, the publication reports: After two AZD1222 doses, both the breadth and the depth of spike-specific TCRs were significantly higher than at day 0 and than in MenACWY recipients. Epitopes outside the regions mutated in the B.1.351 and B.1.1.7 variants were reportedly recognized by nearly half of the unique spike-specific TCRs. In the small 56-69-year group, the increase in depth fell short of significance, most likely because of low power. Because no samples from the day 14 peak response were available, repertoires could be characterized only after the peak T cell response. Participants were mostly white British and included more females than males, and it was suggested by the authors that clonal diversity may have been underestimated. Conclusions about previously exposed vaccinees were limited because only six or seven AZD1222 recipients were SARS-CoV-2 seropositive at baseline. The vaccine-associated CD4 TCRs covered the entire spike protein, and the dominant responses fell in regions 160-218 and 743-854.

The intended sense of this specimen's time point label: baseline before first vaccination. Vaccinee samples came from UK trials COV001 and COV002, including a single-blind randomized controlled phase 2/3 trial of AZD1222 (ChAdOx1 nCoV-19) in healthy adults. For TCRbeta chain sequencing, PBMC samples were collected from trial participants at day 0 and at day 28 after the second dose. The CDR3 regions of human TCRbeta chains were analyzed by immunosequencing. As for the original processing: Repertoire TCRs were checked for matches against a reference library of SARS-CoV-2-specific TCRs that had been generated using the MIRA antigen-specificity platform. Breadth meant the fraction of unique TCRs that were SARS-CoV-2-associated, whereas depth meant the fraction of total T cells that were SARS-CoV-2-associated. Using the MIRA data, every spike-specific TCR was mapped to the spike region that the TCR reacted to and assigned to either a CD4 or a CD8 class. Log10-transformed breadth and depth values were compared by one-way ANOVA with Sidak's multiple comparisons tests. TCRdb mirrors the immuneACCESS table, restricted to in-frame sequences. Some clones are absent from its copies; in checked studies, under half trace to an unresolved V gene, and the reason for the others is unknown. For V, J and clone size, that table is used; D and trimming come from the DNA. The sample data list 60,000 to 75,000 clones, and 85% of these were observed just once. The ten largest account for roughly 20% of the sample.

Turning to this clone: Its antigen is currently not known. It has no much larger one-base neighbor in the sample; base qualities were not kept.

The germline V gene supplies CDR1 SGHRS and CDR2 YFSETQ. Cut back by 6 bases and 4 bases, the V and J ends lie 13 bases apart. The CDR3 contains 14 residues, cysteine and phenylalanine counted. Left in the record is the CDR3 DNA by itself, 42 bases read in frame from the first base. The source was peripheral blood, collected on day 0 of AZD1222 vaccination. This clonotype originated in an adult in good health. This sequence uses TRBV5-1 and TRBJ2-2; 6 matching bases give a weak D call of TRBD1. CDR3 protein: CASKSVRGTGELFF. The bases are TGCGCCAGCAAATCGGTCAGGGGCACCGGGGAGCTGTTTTTT.